The rows below give T cell receptor beta chains drawn from one sample of a study of long-term antiretroviral therapy in people with HIV. The method was immunoSEQ multiplex PCR; TCRdb's version includes in-frame clones alone and lacks a portion of them. Altogether almost 30,000 clones are present, 70% to 90% being singletons, with the ten largest covering 8.3%. This specimen consisted of unsorted PBMCs, obtained 3.2 years before starting antiretroviral therapy. These receptors were collected from a man aged 45 to 65 with HIV. CDR3s include the opening cysteine and the closing phenylalanine or tryptophan. Each record gives: V gene, D gene, clone size, J gene, CDR3 DNA, CDR3 protein. A D gene is named only where the DNA matches it firmly. Where a row states a size, it is once, few, many or the class of an expanded clone; other rows omit it.

TRBV5-6	NA	NA	TRBJ2-7	TGTGCCAGCAGCTTGGGGCTAGCGACGACCTACGAGCAGTACTTC	CASSLGLATTYEQYF
TRBV5-6	NA	NA	TRBJ2-3	TGTGCCAGCAGCGTCAACACAGATACGCAGTATTTT	CASSVNTDTQYF
TRBV7-9	NA	NA	TRBJ2-1	TGTGCCAGCAGGGCCCCGGAGGGCCTCTCCTACAATGAGCAGTTCTTC	CASRAPEGLSYNEQFF
TRBV9	NA	NA	TRBJ1-1	TGTGCCAGCAGCGAAGGTATGAACACTGAAGCTTTCTTT	CASSEGMNTEAFF
TRBV18	TRBD2	NA	TRBJ2-1	TGTGCCAGCTCAAGATTAGCGGGGGTCAAATCTTACAATGAGCAGTTCTTC	CASSRLAGVKSYNEQFF
TRBV20-1	NA	once	TRBJ2-7	TGCAGTGCTAGCGGCCCCTACGAGCAGTACTTC	CSASGPYEQYF
TRBV30	NA	NA	TRBJ1-2	TGTGCCTGGAGTGTATGGGGATCTGGCTATGGCTACACCTTC	CAWSVWGSGYGYTF
TRBV10-1	TRBD1	NA	TRBJ1-2	TGCGCCAGCAGTGTATCCCAGGGGGGCGGCTACACCTTC	CASSVSQGGGYTF
TRBV29-1	TRBD1	NA	TRBJ1-2	TGCAGCGTGGGGGGGACAGGGGAACGAAGAATCCCCTATGGCTACACCTTC	CSVGGTGERRIPYGYTF
TRBV21-1	NA	NA	TRBJ2-7	TGTGCCAGCTTAATAGGGGGACATCTTACTTACGAGCAGTACTTC	CASLIGGHLTYEQYF
TRBV18	TRBD1	NA	TRBJ2-1	TGTGCCAGCTCACCGACAGGGGATGAGCAGTTCTTC	CASSPTGDEQFF
TRBV29-1	TRBD1	once	TRBJ2-6	TGCAGCGTTCCCGGGACAGGGGGCGCTGGGGCCAACGTCCTGACTTTC	CSVPGTGGAGANVLTF
TRBV15	NA	NA	TRBJ1-2	TGTGCCACCAGCAGAAAGGTTGCCGGCGGGCTTGGCTACACCTTC	CATSRKVAGGLGYTF
TRBV19	NA	NA	TRBJ2-1	TGTGCCAGTAGTATCCGGAGGGCCTCCCACAATGAGCAGTTCTTC	CASSIRRASHNEQFF
TRBV7-3	TRBD2	NA	TRBJ2-7	TGTGCCAGCAGCTTAGTTCTGTGGGGGGGGAGGTACGAGCAGTACTTC	CASSLVLWGGRYEQYF
TRBV7-9	NA	NA	TRBJ1-1	TGTGCCAGCAGCCGTCTTTACGGGGGGGGGCCGGACACTGAAGCTTTCTTT	CASSRLYGGGPDTEAFF
TRBV19	TRBD1	NA	TRBJ1-5	TGTGCCAGTAGTATACTTCCCACAGGGGGCAATCAGCCCCAGCATTTT	CASSILPTGGNQPQHF
TRBV5-6	NA	NA	TRBJ2-7	TGTGCCAGCAGCTTGGGGATTCCCTACGAGCAGTACTTC	CASSLGIPYEQYF
TRBV7-9	NA	few	TRBJ1-2	TGTGCCAGCAGCTTAGCAGGGGAGGGAGGTGGCTACACCTTC	CASSLAGEGGGYTF
TRBV2	NA	NA	TRBJ1-1	TGTGCCAGCAGCAATACAGGGAGATTAGCTTTCTTT	CASSNTGRLAFF
TRBV30	NA	NA	TRBJ2-4	TGTGCCTGGAACCGGGGGGCAGACAAAAACATTCAGTACTTC	CAWNRGADKNIQYF
TRBV10-1	TRBD2	NA	TRBJ2-7	TGCGCCAGCAGTGACTCGCCGACTAGCTTGTACTTC	CASSDSPTSLYF
TRBV2	TRBD2	NA	TRBJ2-5	TGTGCCAGCACCCCTAGCGGGGGGGAGACCCAGTACTTC	CASTPSGGETQYF
TRBV28	TRBD1	NA	TRBJ1-5	TGTGCCAGCAGGACCGCCGGGACAGGGGGCAATCAGCCCCAGCATTTT	CASRTAGTGGNQPQHF
TRBV5-8	TRBD1	NA	TRBJ2-7	TGTGCCAGCAGCTTGACCGGGACAGGTGCCTACGAGCAGTACTTC	CASSLTGTGAYEQYF
TRBV7-2	TRBD1	NA	TRBJ1-2	TGTGCCAGCAGCCAACAGGGGGCGCCCTATGGCTACACCTTC	CASSQQGAPYGYTF
TRBV5-4	TRBD1	NA	TRBJ2-2	TGTGCCAGCAGCACCCGGGACAGCCGGAACACCGGGGAGCTGTTTTTT	CASSTRDSRNTGELFF
TRBV9	NA	NA	TRBJ1-1	TGTGCCAGCAGCGTAGCTGGACTTTTCATGAACACTGAAGCTTTCTTT	CASSVAGLFMNTEAFF
TRBV5-1	NA	NA	TRBJ2-5	TGCGCCAGCAGCTTACAGGAGGAGGAGACCCAGTACTTC	CASSLQEEETQYF
TRBV11-2	NA	NA	TRBJ2-7	TGTGCCAGCAGCTTAGCCCCCCACCCTAAGCAGTACTTC	CASSLAPHPKQYF
TRBV7-9	NA	NA	TRBJ1-4	TGTGCCAGCAGCTTGTGGGTAGCAACTAATGAAAAACTGTTTTTT	CASSLWVATNEKLFF
TRBV2	TRBD1	NA	TRBJ2-3	TGTGCCAGCAGTAGGTCGGGACAGGGATACACAGATACGCAGTATTTT	CASSRSGQGYTDTQYF
TRBV11-3	TRBD2	NA	TRBJ2-2	TGTGCCAGCAGCCGTGGGGGGGACGGATCCACCGGGGAGCTGTTTTTT	CASSRGGDGSTGELFF